Below are 23 T cell receptor beta chains sequenced from a single sample in a study of T cells after yellow fever vaccination. TCRdb re-called the 5' RACE reads through MiXCR, storing one row per CDR3 protein. The sample has 200,000 to 300,000 distinct CDR3 sequences, 10% to 15% seen once. Here the sequenced sample was CD4+ T cells sorted from PBMCs, taken 45 days after the yellow fever booster vaccination. Receptors originate from a young man who received the YFV17D yellow fever vaccine.

This clonotype was found a few times. The chain combines TRBV12-3 or TRBV12-4 with TRBJ2-1; 8 positions agree with TRBD2. The ends lost 6 bases at V and 0 bases at J; junction bases unmatched: 4. The CDR3 sequence is 15 residues long. This chain's CDR3 is CASRGLVSSYNEQFF. The CDR3 coding sequence is TGTGCCAGCAGGGGACTAGTAAGCTCCTACAATGAGCAGTTCTTC.

The chain is built from TRBV7-2 and TRBJ2-1; 8 bases match TRBD1. Trimming cost V 2 bases and J 10 bases; bases outside gene matches: 7. CDR1 and CDR2 (germline): SGHTA, FQGNSA. The CDR3 runs 14 residues. CDR3 protein: CASSLTAGGREQFF. The CDR3 coding sequence is TGTGCCAGCAGCTTAACGGCAGGGGGCCGGGAGCAGTTCTTC.

The chain has TRBV5-1 and TRBJ2-1, with D unclear. V was cut by 0 bases and J by 4 bases, with 14 bases left in between. CDR1 SGHRS and CDR2 YFSETQ come from the germline V gene. The CDR3 spans 16 residues. CDR3 in DNA: TGCGCCAGCAGCTTGGCTCTCGGTTCGGTATACAATGAGCAGTTCTTC. Amino acid sequence: CASSLALGSVYNEQFF.

This chain links TRBV5-4 with TRBJ2-1, with 13 bases fitting TRBD2. The CDR3 consists of 16 residues. The trim removed 4 bases at V and 9 bases at J, leaving 10 bases unmatched. Germline lookup yields CDR1 SGHNT and CDR2 YYREEE (reference sequence). The CDR3: CASSPPTSGRAGEQFF. Written as DNA, the CDR3 is TGTGCCAGCAGCCCTCCTACTAGCGGGAGGGCGGGTGAGCAGTTCTTC.

This clonotype was observed a few times. The V call is TRBV29-1, the J call TRBJ2-5; possible D gene TRBD1, 6 bases. The CDR3 contains 14 residues. V dropped 4 bases and J dropped 5 bases, with 17 bases sitting between them. Germline V gene data show CDR1 as SQVTM and CDR2 as ANQGSEA. CDR3 bases: TGCAGCGTTGTAGCAGGGGCGAATTGGGAGACCCAGTACTTC. Its translation: CSVVAGANWETQYF.

V is TRBV5-5 and J is TRBJ2-7; D unresolved. CDR3 length: 14 residues. Trimming stripped 2 bases from V and 11 bases from J, with 20 bases between. Germline V gene sequence: CDR1 SGHKS, CDR2 YYEKEE (reference sequence). In DNA form, the CDR3 reads TGTGCCAGCAGCTTCACTCCCAGTATGGATGACGAGTACTTC. Amino acids: CASSFTPSMDDEYF.

The chain links TRBV12-3 or TRBV12-4 to TRBJ1-1; D is possibly TRBD1 (6 bases). V lost 6 bases to trimming and J lost 3 bases, with 14 bases between them. CDR3 length: 14 amino acids. The CDR3 sequence: CASRPYRDDTEAFF. The CDR3 bases are TGTGCCAGCAGACCTTACAGGGATGACACTGAAGCTTTCTTT.

This clonotype appeared many times. The chain is built from TRBV12-3 or TRBV12-4 and TRBJ2-5; possibly TRBD1 for D (5 bases). CDR3 length equals 11 residues. Between the trimmed V and J ends, which lost 11 bases and 3 bases, there was a span of 10 bases. The CDR3, as DNA: TGTGCCGTCGCAGGGAAAGAGACCCAGTACTTC. Its protein is CAVAGKETQYF.

The chain recombines TRBV13 with TRBJ2-7; D possibly corresponds to TRBD1 (5 bases). The CDR3 is 15 residues long. Germline lookup yields CDR1 PRHDT and CDR2 FYEKMQ (reference sequence). The V and J ends lost 0 bases and 5 bases respectively, with 14 bases between them. CDR3 sequence: CASSLGVTVGDEQYF. CDR3 coding DNA: TGTGCCAGCAGCTTAGGAGTGACAGTGGGTGACGAGCAGTACTTC.

The chain joins TRBV30 to TRBJ2-5; 8 bases fit TRBD2. Unmatched junction bases numbered 6, after V lost 5 bases and J lost 4 bases. CDR3 size: 13 residues. CDR1 GTSNPN and CDR2 SVGIG come from the germline V gene (reference sequence). The DNA for the CDR3 is TGTGCCTGGGGTAGCGGGATGTCAGAGACCCAGTACTTC. It is translated as CAWGSGMSETQYF.

CDR3 protein: CASSAHRVAGTDTQYF. The CDR3 DNA sequence: TGTGCCAGCAGCGCCCACAGGGTAGCGGGAACAGATACGCAGTATTTT. The chain employs TRBV7-9 and TRBJ2-3; 8 bases agree with TRBD2. CDR3 size: 16 residues. The trim removed 5 bases at V and 3 bases at J, leaving 10 bases unmatched. The germline V gene encodes CDR1 SEHNR and CDR2 FQNEAQ (reference sequence).

This clonotype was picked up a small number of times. The chain joins TRBV29-1 to TRBJ2-5, with D possibly TRBD1 on 7 matching bases. CDR3 length: 14 residues. Germline CDR1 is SQVTM and CDR2 is ANQGSEA. The V end was cut by 3 bases, the J end by 4 bases, with 15 bases between. For the CDR3, the DNA is TGCAGCGTTGAGTGGCCGCAGGGGGGAGAGACCCAGTACTTC. Residues: CSVEWPQGGETQYF.

The chain uses TRBV24-1 and TRBJ2-1; the D is unclear. Germline-derived CDR1 and CDR2 are KGHDR and SFDVKD. CDR3 length: 14 residues. V was shortened by 2 bases and J by 3 bases, with 7 bases between the two germline ends. The CDR3, as DNA: TGTGCCACCAGTGATTCGGCAATCTACAATGAGCAGTTCTTC. This encodes CATSDSAIYNEQFF.

This sequence joins TRBV20-1 and TRBJ2-7, with 7 bases matching TRBD2. This CDR3 has 14 residues. Unmatched junction bases numbered 10, after V lost 8 bases and J lost 0 bases. Germline lookup yields CDR1 DFQATT and CDR2 SNEGSKA (reference sequence). This CDR3 is CSQQPLASSYEQYF. The CDR3 nucleotides are TGCAGTCAACAACCACTAGCGAGCTCCTACGAGCAGTACTTC.

This clonotype was recorded only once. J is TRBJ2-1 and V is TRBV6-2 or TRBV6-3; 9 positions match TRBD2. Germline V CDR1 and CDR2: MNHEY, SVGEGT. This CDR3 region has 17 residues. V was pared by 2 bases and J by 2 bases, with 7 bases of the junction left unmatched. The CDR3 sequence is CASSYPPSGTTYNEQFF. CDR3 DNA: TGTGCCAGCAGTTACCCTCCTAGCGGGACTACCTACAATGAGCAGTTCTTC.

The CDR3 is CASSPGTSGGIEQFF. CDR3 coding DNA: TGTGCCAGCAGCCCTGGGACTAGCGGAGGGATTGAGCAGTTCTTC. The rearrangement links TRBV27 to TRBJ2-1; 11 bases line up with TRBD2. The CDR3 totals 15 residues. The germline gives CDR1 MNHEY, CDR2 SMNVEV (reference sequence). J was trimmed by 9 bases and V by 6 bases; bases with no gene match: 10.

This chain connects TRBV5-1 to TRBJ1-4, with D hard to call. The CDR3 consists of 13 residues. Germline CDR1 and CDR2: SGHRS and YFSETQ. V was clipped by 2 bases and J by 0 bases, with 2 bases between them. CDR3 sequence: CASSLSTNEKLFF. The CDR3 nucleotides read TGCGCCAGCAGCTTATCAACTAATGAAAAACTGTTTTTT.

This clonotype came up a few times. The gene calls are TRBV25-1 and TRBJ1-4; D unresolved. Deletions cut 1 base from V and 10 bases from J, with 19 bases between. The germline V gene has CDR1 MGHDK and CDR2 SYGVNS. This CDR3 comprises 16 residues. The CDR3 DNA is TGTGCCAGCAGTGAATCCCCAATTTATTACCCACCAAAACTGTTTTTT. Encoded protein: CASSESPIYYPPKLFF.

On this clonotype itself: Compared with germline, one end of the junction differs, possibly owing to a read error. V is TRBV12-3 or TRBV12-4 and J is TRBJ2-1; the match to TRBD1 covers 9 bases. The CDR3 totals 16 residues. The CDR3 region has the DNA TGTGTCAGCAGCACCTCATACAGGGGGCTGGACAATGAGCAGTTCTTC. Translated: CVSSTSYRGLDNEQFF.

In its sample, this clonotype was seen a few times. The rearrangement joins TRBV5-1 to TRBJ2-5; D gene unclear. CDR1 SGHRS and CDR2 YFSETQ come from the germline V gene. This CDR3 is 14 amino acids long. V was shortened by 0 bases and J by 2 bases, with 8 bases between the two germline ends. CDR3 coding DNA: TGCGCCAGCAGCTTGGCTTTGACACAAGAGACCCAGTACTTC. Amino acids: CASSLALTQETQYF.

J is TRBJ2-1 and V is TRBV7-2; D not certain. The germline V gene has CDR1 SGHTA and CDR2 FQGNSA. The CDR3 length is 13 residues. Deletions cut 4 bases from V and 8 bases from J, with 12 bases between. CDR3 sequence (DNA): TGTGCCAGCAGCTCGACCTGGCCCGATGAGCAGTTCTTC. It translates to CASSSTWPDEQFF.

There are a few counts of this clonotype. The junction does not match germline at one end; this may be a read error. The chain has TRBV5-1 and TRBJ2-1, with 7 positions matching TRBD2. CDR1 is SGHRS, CDR2 YFSETQ, per germline. The CDR3 runs 18 residues. CDR3 loop: CASRLGGTAGDSLLSQFF. DNA for the CDR3: TGCGCCAGCAGGTTGGGGGGAACCGCGGGGGACTCTCTACTGTCGCAGTTCTTC.

This clonotype was detected ten times or more. This chain joins TRBV4-3 and TRBJ2-4; no clear D gene. Germline CDR1 reads LGHNA; CDR2 reads YSLEER. The V gene lost 0 bases and the J gene lost 6 bases, with 9 bases spanning the gap. The length of the CDR3 is 14 residues. The CDR3 bases are TGCGCCAGCAGCCAAGATCGGCAGAGAAACATTCAGTACTTC. Its protein product is CASSQDRQRNIQYF.